Listed below are T cell receptor beta chains from one sample, sequenced in a study of cytotoxic CD8 clonotypes in ibrutinib-treated CLL. Generated by immunoSEQ multiplex PCR, the TCRdb table keeps only in-frame clones and is missing some. The sample consists of about 21,000 clones, 65% to 75% of them appearing once. The specimen was PBMCs, collected before ibrutinib treatment. The receptor set was obtained from a human donor with chronic lymphocytic leukemia. The CDR3 runs from the conserved cysteine through the conserved F or W. Fields, in order: clone size, D gene, V gene, J gene, CDR3 DNA, CDR3 protein. The D gene is left open where the match is weak. Size values are once, few and many counts, or a class for expanded clones, and some rows have none.

few,.,TRBV20-1,TRBJ2-3,TGCAGTGCCCTGCACACAGATACGCAGTATTTT,CSALHTDTQYF
.,.,TRBV13,TRBJ2-1,TGTGCCAGCAGCTTAGGGTGGGCGGAATACAATGAGCAGTTCTTC,CASSLGWAEYNEQFF
.,.,TRBV9,TRBJ2-3,TGTGCCAGCACCCCAAGCGGGTACACAGATACGCAGTATTTT,CASTPSGYTDTQYF
.,TRBD2,TRBV7-7,TRBJ2-1,TGTGCCAGCAGCCTGAGGGCTAGCGGCGGCGATGAGCAGTTCTTC,CASSLRASGGDEQFF
.,TRBD1,TRBV7-9,TRBJ1-3,TGTGCCAGCAGCTTAGCGGGGACAGGTGGGACGCCTGGAAACACCATATATTTT,CASSLAGTGGTPGNTIYF
.,TRBD2,TRBV7-9,TRBJ2-3,TGTGCCAGCAGCTTAGGGACTAGGGGTAACACAGATACGCAGTATTTT,CASSLGTRGNTDTQYF
few,.,TRBV19,TRBJ1-5,TGTGCCAGTAAGAGGTATAGCAATCAGCCCCAGCATTTT,CASKRYSNQPQHF
once,TRBD2,TRBV4-1,TRBJ2-7,TGCGCCAGCAGCCAAGCCGGGACTACCTACGAGCAGTACTTC,CASSQAGTTYEQYF
.,TRBD1,TRBV6-1,TRBJ2-7,TGTGCCAGCAGGGGACAGGTTTATTCCGAGCAGTACTTC,CASRGQVYSEQYF
.,TRBD2,TRBV5-4,TRBJ2-5,TGTGCCAGCAGCTTGTATAGCGGGAACCCCCCGGGAAGGGAGACCCAGTACTTC,CASSLYSGNPPGRETQYF
.,TRBD1,TRBV7-2,TRBJ2-2,TGTGCCAGCAGCTTACAGGGGGATAACGGGGAGCTGTTTTTT,CASSLQGDNGELFF
.,.,TRBV5-1,TRBJ2-7,TGCGCCAGCAGCCGAGGACAGTACGAGCAGTACTTC,CASSRGQYEQYF
.,.,TRBV9,TRBJ1-3,TGTGCCAGCAGCGTAACCCTCTCTGGAAACACCATATATTTT,CASSVTLSGNTIYF
.,TRBD2,TRBV7-9,TRBJ2-3,TGTGCCAGCAGCTCACCTATACTAGCGGGAGTGATGGATACGCAGTATTTT,CASSSPILAGVMDTQYF
.,.,TRBV28,TRBJ2-7,TGTGCCAGCAGTTCGGCCTCCTACGAGCAGTACTTC,CASSSASYEQYF
.,TRBD1,TRBV29-1,TRBJ1-4,TGCAGCGTGAGACAGGGGCTCGGTGAAAAACTGTTTTTT,CSVRQGLGEKLFF
.,TRBD2,TRBV7-9,TRBJ2-7,TGTGCCAGCAGCTTAGCGGTTGGACTAGCGGATACCTACGAGCAGTACTTC,CASSLAVGLADTYEQYF
.,.,TRBV15,TRBJ1-1,TGTGCCACCAGCAGAGAACTTAACAGTCAGCCTTTCTTT,CATSRELNSQPFF